Below, one TCR beta chain is given with its context. This clonotype occurred many times. No cognate antigen has been identified for it. Base qualities were left out, and no much larger clone turns up one base away. To prepare the library, PCR was applied. The instrument was an Illumina HiSeq 2500. Molecular barcoding was employed in the preparation of TCR libraries, with unique molecular identifiers being used to normalize TCRbeta repertoire quantification. The public sequencing data were trimmed at Q25 with fastp and processed into clonotypes with MiXCR by TCRdb, which kept only in-frame beta chains. Under each unique CDR3 protein, matching rows form one entry showing the most common genes and DNA. This sample gives hundreds of thousands of distinct CDR3 sequences in total; about 9.9% of them show up just once. The biggest ten clones account for 23% of the sample. The CDR3, from cysteine to phenylalanine, totals 15 residues. Of all the DNA, just the CDR3 is kept, 45 bases in frame from base 1. The germline V and J ends show losses of 3 bases and 2 bases respectively, and no gene match explains 8 bases of the junction. The germline V gene encodes CDR1 SGDLS and CDR2 YYNGEE.

This entry belongs to a study of T-cell reconstitution after alpha-beta-depleted transplantation in children (dated by TCRdb to about 2016). General notes on the study: T-cell immune reconstitution after TCRalphabeta/CD19-depleted allogeneic hematopoietic cell transplantation in children was quantitatively tracked in the study by means of TCR repertoire profiling.

The study at large found these results: The high TCRbeta diversity at day 60 in some patients was ascribed to recipient T cells and intrathymic progenitors that had survived conditioning. Over the following months the frequencies of hyperexpanded clones went down, and after one year T-cell counts and TCRbeta diversity were mostly credited to newly produced T cells. The apparently early recovery of alphabetaT-cell counts about two months after transplant reportedly depended on only several hundred rapidly expanded clones that came from non-depleted graft cells.

The treatment or condition label on this specimen signifies: allogeneic hematopoietic cell transplantation with graft depleted of TCRalphabeta T cells and CD19 B cells. The children who served as transplant recipients had been given grafts of TCRalphabeta/CD19-depleted allogeneic hematopoietic cells. This receptor was identified in a male patient under 10 years old who had a stem cell transplant for chronic granulomatous disease, so the T cells may come from the graft donor. The rearranged segments are TRBV9 and TRBJ2-7, with 7 bases in between that match TRBD2. The source material was peripheral blood, sampled 180 days after TCRalphabeta/CD19-depleted stem cell transplant. CDR3 reads: CASSEGLAATYEQYF. The DNA sequence is given as TGTGCCAGCAGCGAGGGGCTAGCGGCCACCTACGAGCAGTACTTC.